This T cell receptor beta chain was captured in a study of blood T cell repertoires in COVID-19. Produced via immunoSEQ multiplex PCR; TCRdb's table is partial and in-frame only. Among about 250,000 clones listed, approximately 83% were seen once. The CDR3 sequence is 15 residues long. V was shortened by 2 bases and J by 5 bases, with 16 bases between the two germline ends. Germline values: CDR1 SGDLS, CDR2 YYNGEE. What was sequenced was PBMCs or T cells enriched from blood (not recorded which). This sequence was found in a woman aged 25 to 39 who had recovered from COVID-19. The chain has TRBV9 and TRBJ1-1, with a possible D match to TRBD1 (6 bases). CDR3 loop: CASSVDGSGTTEAFF. The CDR3 DNA sequence: TGTGCCAGCAGCGTCGACGGTTCCGGGACAACTGAAGCTTTCTTT.